This entry is about one T cell receptor (beta chain). The antigen is undetermined. Sample-barcoded 5' priming and a J-beta primer mix drove a second PCR of roughly 6 to 12 cycles. TCRdb redid the calling of the 5' RACE reads with MiXCR, one entry per CDR3 protein. Among 1.5 million to 2 million distinct CDR3 sequences listed, about 39% were seen once. The sample belongs to a study of blood T cells in healthy people across ages. Study outcomes and limitations: The long-lived group displayed more naive CD4+ cells, plus higher diversity, than the aged donors did. A conclusive naive versus antigen-experienced comparison was prevented by the unsorted PBMCs.

The ends were cut back, 1 base at V and 5 bases at J, with 9 bases in the middle. Germline V CDR1 and CDR2: SQVTM, ANQGSEA. The CDR3 consists of 12 residues. The people who gave samples were healthy Caucasians from Russia, aged about 6 to 100. The chain uses TRBV29-1 and TRBJ2-7, with a possible D match to TRBD1 (6 bases). The material sequenced was blood. This TCR was sampled from a human donor in good health. The CDR3, as DNA: TGCAGCGTTGAAGGGGCAGGGGACGAGCAGTACTTC. Protein product: CSVEGAGDEQYF.